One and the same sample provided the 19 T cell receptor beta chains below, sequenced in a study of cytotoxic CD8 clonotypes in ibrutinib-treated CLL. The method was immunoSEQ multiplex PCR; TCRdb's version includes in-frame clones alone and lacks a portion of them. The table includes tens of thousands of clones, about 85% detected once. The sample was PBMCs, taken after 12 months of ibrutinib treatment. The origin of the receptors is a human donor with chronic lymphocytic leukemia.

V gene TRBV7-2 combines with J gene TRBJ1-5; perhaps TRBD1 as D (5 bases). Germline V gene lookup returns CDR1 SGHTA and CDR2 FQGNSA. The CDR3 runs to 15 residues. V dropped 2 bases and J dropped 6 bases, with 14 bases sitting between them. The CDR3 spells CASSLNGQGAQPQHF. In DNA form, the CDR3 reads TGTGCCAGCAGCTTAAATGGGCAGGGCGCTCAGCCCCAGCATTTT.

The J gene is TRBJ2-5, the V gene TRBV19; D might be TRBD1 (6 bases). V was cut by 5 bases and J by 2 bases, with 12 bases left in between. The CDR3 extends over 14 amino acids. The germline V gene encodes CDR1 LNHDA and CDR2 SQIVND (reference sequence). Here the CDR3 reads CASSPRTAQETQYF. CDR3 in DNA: TGTGCCAGTAGTCCCCGGACAGCACAAGAGACCCAGTACTTC.

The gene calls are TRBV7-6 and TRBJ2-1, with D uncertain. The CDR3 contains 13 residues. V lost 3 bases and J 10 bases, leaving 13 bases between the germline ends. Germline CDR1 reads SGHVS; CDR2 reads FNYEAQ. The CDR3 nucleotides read TGTGCCAGCAGCTTCCTCCCCCAGGCGGAGCAGTTCTTC. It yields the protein CASSFLPQAEQFF.

The CDR3 bases are TGTGCCAGCAGCCCACCAACCGGGACACCGAACACTGAAGCTTTCTTT. Translating it yields CASSPPTGTPNTEAFF. J is TRBJ1-1 and V is TRBV7-9; D is possibly TRBD1 (6 bases). This CDR3 has 16 residues. V was cut by 5 bases and J by 1 base, with 17 bases left in between. Germline loops: CDR1 SEHNR, CDR2 FQNEAQ (reference sequence).

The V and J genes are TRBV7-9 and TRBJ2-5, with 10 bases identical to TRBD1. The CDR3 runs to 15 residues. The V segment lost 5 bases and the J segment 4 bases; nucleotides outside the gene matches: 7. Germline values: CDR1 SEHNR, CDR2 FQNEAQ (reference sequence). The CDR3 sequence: CASSATGTGAETQYF. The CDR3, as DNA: TGTGCCAGCAGCGCAACCGGGACAGGGGCAGAGACCCAGTACTTC.

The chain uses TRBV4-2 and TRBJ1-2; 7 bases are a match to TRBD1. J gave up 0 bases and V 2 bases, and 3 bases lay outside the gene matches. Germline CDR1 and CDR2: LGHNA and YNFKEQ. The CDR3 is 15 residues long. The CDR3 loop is CASSQRGQTNYGYTF. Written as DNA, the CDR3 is TGTGCCAGCAGCCAAAGGGGACAGACTAACTATGGCTACACCTTC.

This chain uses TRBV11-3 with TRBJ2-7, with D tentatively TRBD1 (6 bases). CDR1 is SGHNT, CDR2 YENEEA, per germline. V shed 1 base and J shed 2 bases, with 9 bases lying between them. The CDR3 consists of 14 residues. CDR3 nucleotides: TGTGCCAGCAGCTTAGTCTGGGGGCCCTACGAGCAGTACTTC. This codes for CASSLVWGPYEQYF.

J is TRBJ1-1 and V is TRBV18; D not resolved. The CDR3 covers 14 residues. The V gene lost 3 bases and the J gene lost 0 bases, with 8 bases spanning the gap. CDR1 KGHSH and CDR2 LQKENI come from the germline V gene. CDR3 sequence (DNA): TGTGCCAGCTCACCGACACCAGTGAACACTGAAGCTTTCTTT. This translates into CASSPTPVNTEAFF.

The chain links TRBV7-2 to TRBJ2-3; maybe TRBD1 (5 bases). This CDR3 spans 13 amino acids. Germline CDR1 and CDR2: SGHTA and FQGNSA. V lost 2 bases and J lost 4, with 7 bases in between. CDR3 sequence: CASSLSRADTQYF. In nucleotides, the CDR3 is TGTGCCAGCAGCTTATCCAGGGCAGATACGCAGTATTTT.

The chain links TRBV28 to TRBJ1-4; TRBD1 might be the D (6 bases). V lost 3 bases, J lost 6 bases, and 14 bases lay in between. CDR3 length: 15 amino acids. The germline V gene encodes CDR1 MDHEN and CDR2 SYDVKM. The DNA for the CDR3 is TGTGCCAGCAGTTTCGGAGGACAGCTATATGAAAAACTGTTTTTT. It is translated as CASSFGGQLYEKLFF.

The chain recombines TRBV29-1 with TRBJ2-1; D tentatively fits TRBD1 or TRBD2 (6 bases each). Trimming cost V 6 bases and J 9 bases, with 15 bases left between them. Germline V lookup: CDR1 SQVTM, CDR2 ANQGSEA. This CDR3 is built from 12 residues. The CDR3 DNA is TGCAGCGTGGGGTACGGGGGCGGTGAGCAGTTCTTC. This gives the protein CSVGYGGGEQFF.

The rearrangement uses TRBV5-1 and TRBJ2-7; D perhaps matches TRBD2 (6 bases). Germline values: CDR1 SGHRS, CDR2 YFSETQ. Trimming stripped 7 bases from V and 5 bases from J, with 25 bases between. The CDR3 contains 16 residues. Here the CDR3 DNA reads TGCGCCAGCGGTCGGTCCCCGTCCCCGGGCGGGAACGAGCAGTACTTC. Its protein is CASGRSPSPGGNEQYF.

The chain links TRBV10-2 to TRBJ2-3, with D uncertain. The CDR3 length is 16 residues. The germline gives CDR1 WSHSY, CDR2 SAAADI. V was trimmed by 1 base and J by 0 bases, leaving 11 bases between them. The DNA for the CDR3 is TGCGCCAGCAGTGAGTGGGGTAGCCCTAGCACAGATACGCAGTATTTT. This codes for CASSEWGSPSTDTQYF.

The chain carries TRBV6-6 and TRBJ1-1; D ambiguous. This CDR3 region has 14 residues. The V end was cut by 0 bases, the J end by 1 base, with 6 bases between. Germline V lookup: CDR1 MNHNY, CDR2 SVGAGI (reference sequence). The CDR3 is CASSYSSRNTEAFF. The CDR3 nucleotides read TGTGCCAGCAGTTACTCCTCCAGGAACACTGAAGCTTTCTTT.

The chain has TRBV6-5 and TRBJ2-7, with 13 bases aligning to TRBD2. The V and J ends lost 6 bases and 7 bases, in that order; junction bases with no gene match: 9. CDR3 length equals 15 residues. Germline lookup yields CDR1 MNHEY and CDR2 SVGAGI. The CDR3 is CASSRTSGSGAEQYF. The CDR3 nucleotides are TGTGCCAGCAGCCGGACTAGCGGGAGTGGCGCGGAGCAGTACTTC.

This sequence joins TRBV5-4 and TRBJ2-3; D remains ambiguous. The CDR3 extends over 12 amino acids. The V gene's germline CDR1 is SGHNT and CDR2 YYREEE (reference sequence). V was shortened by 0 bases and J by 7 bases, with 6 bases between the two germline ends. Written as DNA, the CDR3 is TGTGCCAGCAGCTTGGACGCTAATACGCAGTATTTT. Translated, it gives CASSLDANTQYF. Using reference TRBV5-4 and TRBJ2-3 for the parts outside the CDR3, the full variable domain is ETGVTQSPTHLIKTRGQQVTLRCSSQSGHNTVSWYQQALGQGPQFIFQYYREEENGRGNFPPRFSGLQFPNYSSELNVNALELDDSALYLCASSLDANTQYFGPGTRLTVL.

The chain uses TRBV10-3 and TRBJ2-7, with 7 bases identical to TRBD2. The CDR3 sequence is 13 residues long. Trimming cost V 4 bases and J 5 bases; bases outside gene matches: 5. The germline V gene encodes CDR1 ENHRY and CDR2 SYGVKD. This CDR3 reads CAISGPGGHEQYF. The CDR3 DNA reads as TGTGCCATCAGTGGGCCGGGGGGACACGAGCAGTACTTC.

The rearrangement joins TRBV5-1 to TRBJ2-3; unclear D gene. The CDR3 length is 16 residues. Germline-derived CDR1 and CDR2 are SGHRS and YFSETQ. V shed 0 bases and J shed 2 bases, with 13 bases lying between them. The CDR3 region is CASSLAGYRLTDTQYF. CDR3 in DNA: TGCGCCAGCAGCTTGGCCGGGTACCGACTCACAGATACGCAGTATTTT. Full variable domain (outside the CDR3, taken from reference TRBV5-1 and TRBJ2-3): KAGVTQTPRYLIKTRGQQVTLSCSPISGHRSVSWYQQTPGQGLQFLFEYFSETQRNKGNFPGRFSGRQFSNSRSEMNVSTLELGDSALYLCASSLAGYRLTDTQYFGPGTRLTVL.

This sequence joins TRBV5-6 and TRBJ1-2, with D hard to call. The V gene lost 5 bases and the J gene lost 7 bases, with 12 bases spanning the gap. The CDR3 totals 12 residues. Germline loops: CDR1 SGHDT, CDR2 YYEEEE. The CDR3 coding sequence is TGTGCCAGCAGACGAGAGGTTGGTGGCTACACCTTC. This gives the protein CASRREVGGYTF. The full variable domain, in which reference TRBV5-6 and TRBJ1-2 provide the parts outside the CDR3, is DAGVTQSPTHLIKTRGQQVTLRCSPKSGHDTVSWYQQALGQGPQFIFQYYEEEERQRGNFPDRFSGHQFPNYSSELNVNALLLGDSALYLCASRREVGGYTFGSGTRLTVV.